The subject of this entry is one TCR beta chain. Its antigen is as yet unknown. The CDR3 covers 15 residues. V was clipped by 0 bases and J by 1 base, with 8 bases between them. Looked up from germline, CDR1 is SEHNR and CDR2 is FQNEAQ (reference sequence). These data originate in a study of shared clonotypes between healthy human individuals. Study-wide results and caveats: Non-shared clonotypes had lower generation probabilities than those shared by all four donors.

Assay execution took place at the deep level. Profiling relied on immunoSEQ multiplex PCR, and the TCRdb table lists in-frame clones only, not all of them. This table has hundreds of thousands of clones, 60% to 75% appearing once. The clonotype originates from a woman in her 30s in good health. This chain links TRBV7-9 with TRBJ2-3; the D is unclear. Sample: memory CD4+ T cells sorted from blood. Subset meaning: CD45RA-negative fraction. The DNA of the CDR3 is TGTGCCAGCAGCTTAGCTGTGGGCCGCACAGATACGCAGTATTTT. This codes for CASSLAVGRTDTQYF.